The rows below give T cell receptor beta chains drawn from one sample of a study of blood T cell repertoires in COVID-19. Assay: immunoSEQ multiplex PCR; the TCRdb copy retains only in-frame clones and omits some. Of 31,000 or so clones listed, 80% to 90% are singletons. The sequencing input was peripheral blood. The receptors come from an elderly man with acute or convalescent COVID-19. The CDR3 runs from the conserved cysteine through the conserved F or W. The D gene is left open where the match is weak. Some rows have no size entry. The others give once, few or many, or a class for an expanded clone.

V	J	size	D	CDR3	DNA
TRBV5-1	TRBJ2-5	NA	TRBD1	CASSFGTGGAETQYF	TGCGCCAGCAGCTTCGGGACAGGGGGCGCAGAGACCCAGTACTTC
TRBV27	TRBJ2-7	NA	TRBD1	CASSSRTGFYEQYF	TGTGCCAGCAGTTCCCGGACAGGTTTCTACGAGCAGTACTTC
TRBV10-1	TRBJ2-1	NA	TRBD1	CASSARDRPPYNEQFF	TGCGCCAGCAGCGCCCGGGACAGGCCGCCTTACAATGAGCAGTTCTTC
TRBV28	TRBJ1-1	NA	TRBD1	CASSEFGQGAEAFF	TGTGCCAGCAGCGAGTTTGGACAGGGGGCTGAAGCTTTCTTT
TRBV6-5	TRBJ1-6	NA	TRBD1	CASSYGGQGLSPLHF	TGTGCCAGCAGTTACGGGGGACAGGGCCTTTCACCCCTCCACTTT
TRBV7-9	TRBJ1-1	NA	NA	CASSHGAAEAFF	TGTGCCAGCAGTCATGGGGCGGCCGAAGCTTTCTTT
TRBV7-3	TRBJ2-5	NA	TRBD1	CASSLDRGVGETQYF	TGTGCCAGCAGCTTAGACAGGGGAGTAGGAGAGACCCAGTACTTC
TRBV19	TRBJ1-1	NA	NA	CASSRGQTNTEAFF	TGTGCCAGTAGTAGAGGACAGACGAACACTGAAGCTTTCTTT
TRBV27	TRBJ1-6	NA	NA	CASSLGSSYNSPLHF	TGTGCCAGCAGTTTAGGGAGCTCCTATAATTCACCCCTCCACTTT
TRBV19	TRBJ1-1	NA	NA	CASSRVSTSTEAFF	TGTGCCAGTAGCCGAGTAAGCACGAGCACTGAAGCTTTCTTT
TRBV19	TRBJ2-7	NA	TRBD1	CASSMVFRGQGVTYEQYF	TGTGCCAGTAGTATGGTTTTTAGGGGCCAGGGGGTGACGTACGAGCAGTACTTC
TRBV6-5	TRBJ2-1	NA	TRBD2	CASSFLKRGVNEQFF	TGTGCCAGCAGTTTCCTCAAGCGGGGGGTCAATGAGCAGTTCTTC
TRBV3-1/TRBV3-2	TRBJ1-2	once	NA	CASSLRVPANYGYTF	TGTGCCAGCAGCCTCCGGGTCCCAGCTAACTATGGCTACACCTTC
TRBV10-1	TRBJ1-1	NA	NA	CASSDGGGNTEAFF	TGCGCCAGCAGTGATGGGGGGGGGAACACTGAAGCTTTCTTT
TRBV6-5	TRBJ2-3	once	TRBD1	CASSSPGGLLTDTQYF	TGTGCCAGCAGTTCCCCAGGGGGCTTACTCACAGATACGCAGTATTTT
TRBV5-1	TRBJ2-3	NA	NA	CASSQDLNRDKMQYF	TGCGCCAGCAGCCAGGACCTCAATCGGGACAAGATGCAGTATTTT
TRBV30	TRBJ2-7	NA	TRBD1	CAWNPGGYEQYF	TGTGCCTGGAACCCAGGGGGCTACGAGCAGTACTTC
TRBV2	TRBJ2-5	NA	TRBD2	CASSPRTSGQETQYF	TGTGCCAGCAGTCCCCGTACTAGCGGCCAAGAGACCCAGTACTTC
TRBV10-3	TRBJ1-1	once	NA	CAISESMNTEAFF	TGTGCCATCAGTGAATCCATGAACACTGAAGCTTTCTTT
TRBV19	TRBJ1-1	NA	TRBD1	CASSGGTGLRTEAFF	TGTGCCAGTAGTGGGGGGACAGGGCTGAGGACTGAAGCTTTCTTT
TRBV5-4	TRBJ1-2	once	TRBD1	CASSYTTGPGYTF	TGTGCCAGCAGCTATACGACAGGGCCCGGCTACACCTTC
TRBV29-1	TRBJ2-1	NA	TRBD1	CSVESKGQGVDEQFF	TGCAGCGTTGAAAGTAAGGGACAGGGGGTGGATGAGCAGTTCTTC
TRBV4-1	TRBJ2-1	once	NA	CASSPNGVNEQFF	TGCGCCAGCAGCCCGAACGGGGTTAATGAGCAGTTCTTC
TRBV10-3	TRBJ2-7	few	NA	CAIARDSQRNYEQYF	TGTGCCATCGCCAGGGACTCCCAAAGGAACTACGAGCAGTACTTC
TRBV18	TRBJ2-7	NA	NA	CASSTRDSNYEQYF	TGTGCCAGCTCAACTCGGGACTCTAACTACGAGCAGTACTTC
TRBV11-3	TRBJ2-1	NA	NA	CASSLTRYNEQFF	TGTGCCAGCAGCTTGACAAGGTACAATGAGCAGTTCTTC
TRBV5-5	TRBJ2-3	NA	NA	CASSLRLVTQYF	TGTGCCAGCAGCTTGAGACTTGTTACGCAGTATTTT
TRBV11-2	TRBJ1-2	NA	NA	CASSLARGVYGYTF	TGTGCCAGCAGCTTAGCTAGGGGCGTCTATGGCTACACCTTC